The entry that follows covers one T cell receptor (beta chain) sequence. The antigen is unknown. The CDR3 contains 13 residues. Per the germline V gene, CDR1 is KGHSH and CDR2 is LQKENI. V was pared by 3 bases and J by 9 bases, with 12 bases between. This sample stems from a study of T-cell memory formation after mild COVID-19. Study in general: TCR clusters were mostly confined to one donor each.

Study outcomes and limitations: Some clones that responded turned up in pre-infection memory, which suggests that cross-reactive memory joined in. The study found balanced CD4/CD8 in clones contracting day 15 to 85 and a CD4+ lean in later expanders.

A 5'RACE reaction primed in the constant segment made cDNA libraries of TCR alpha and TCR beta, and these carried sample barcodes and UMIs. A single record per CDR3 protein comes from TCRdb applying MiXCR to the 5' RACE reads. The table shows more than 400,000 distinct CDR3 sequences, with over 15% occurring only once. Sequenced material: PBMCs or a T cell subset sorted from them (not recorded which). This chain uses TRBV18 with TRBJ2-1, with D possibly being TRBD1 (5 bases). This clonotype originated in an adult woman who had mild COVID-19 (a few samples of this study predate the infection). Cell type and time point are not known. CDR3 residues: CASSPGQNCEQFF. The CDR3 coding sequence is TGTGCCAGCTCACCCGGACAAAACTGTGAGCAGTTCTTC.